The TCR beta chain described here comes from a study of OX40 agonist ivuxolimab in advanced cancers. Study-wide context: Having had anti-PD-1, anti-PD-L1 or anti-CTLA-4 therapy before was allowed, and roughly 40% had some. Notes on the study in general: Compared with CD4+, CD8+ T cells on average had more expanded clones. The expanded peripheral T cells' antigen specificity was not determined.

Sequencing was performed with immunoSEQ multiplex PCR; in TCRdb, only in-frame clones are kept and a portion is missing. The table records tens of thousands of clones, around 86% of them present only once. This CDR3 region has 19 residues. V was trimmed by 1 base and J by 3 bases, leaving 25 bases between them. Germline V gene lookup returns CDR1 SEHNR and CDR2 FQNEAQ (reference sequence). As concerns this clone: As yet, its antigen is unknown.

Sequencing used CD4+ or CD8+ T cells sorted from blood, obtained in a trial of the OX40 agonist ivuxolimab. The J gene is TRBJ2-7, the V gene TRBV7-9; perhaps TRBD1 as D (6 bases). The TCR sequence derives from an adult with an advanced solid tumor such as melanoma, head and neck, liver or kidney cancer. CDR3 DNA: TGTGCCAGCAGCTTAGGAAGAGGACAAGGGGGTTTTCGGGGCTACGAGCAGTACTTC. Amino acids: CASSLGRGQGGFRGYEQYF.